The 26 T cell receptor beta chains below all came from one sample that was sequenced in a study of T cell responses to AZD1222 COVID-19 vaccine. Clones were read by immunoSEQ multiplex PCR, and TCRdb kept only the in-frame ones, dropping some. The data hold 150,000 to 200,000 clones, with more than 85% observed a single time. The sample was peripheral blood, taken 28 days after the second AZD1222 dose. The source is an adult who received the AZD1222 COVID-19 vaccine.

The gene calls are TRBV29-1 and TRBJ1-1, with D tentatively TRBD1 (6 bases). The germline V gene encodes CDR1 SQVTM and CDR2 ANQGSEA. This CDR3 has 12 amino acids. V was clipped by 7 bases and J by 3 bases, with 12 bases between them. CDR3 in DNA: TGCAGCGGGCAAAGGACAGACACTGAAGCTTTCTTT. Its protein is CSGQRTDTEAFF.

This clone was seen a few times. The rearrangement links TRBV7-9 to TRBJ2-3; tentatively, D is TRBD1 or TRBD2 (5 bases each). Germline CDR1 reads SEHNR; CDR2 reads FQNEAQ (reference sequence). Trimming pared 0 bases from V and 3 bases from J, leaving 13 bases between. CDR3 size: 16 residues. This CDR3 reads CASSLAGRRWTDTQYF. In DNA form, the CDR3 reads TGTGCCAGCAGCTTAGCGGGACGCCGGTGGACAGATACGCAGTATTTT. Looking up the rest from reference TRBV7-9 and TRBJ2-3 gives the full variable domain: DTGVSQNPRHKITKRGQNVTFRCDPISEHNRLYWYRQTLGQGPEFLTYFQNEAQLEKSRLLSDRFSAERPKGSFSTLEIQRTEQGDSAMYLCASSLAGRRWTDTQYFGPGTRLTVL.

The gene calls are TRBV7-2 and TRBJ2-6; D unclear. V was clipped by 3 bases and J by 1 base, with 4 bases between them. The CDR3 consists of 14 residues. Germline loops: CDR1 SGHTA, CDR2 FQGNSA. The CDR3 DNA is TGTGCCAGCAGCTTGTATTCTGGGGCCAACGTCCTGACTTTC. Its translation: CASSLYSGANVLTF.

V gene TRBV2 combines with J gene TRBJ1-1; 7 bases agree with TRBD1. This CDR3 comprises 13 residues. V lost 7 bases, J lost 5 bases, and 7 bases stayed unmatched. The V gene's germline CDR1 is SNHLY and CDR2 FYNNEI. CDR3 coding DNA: TGTGCCAGCACTGGACAGGCGAAGACTGAAGCTTTCTTT. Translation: CASTGQAKTEAFF.

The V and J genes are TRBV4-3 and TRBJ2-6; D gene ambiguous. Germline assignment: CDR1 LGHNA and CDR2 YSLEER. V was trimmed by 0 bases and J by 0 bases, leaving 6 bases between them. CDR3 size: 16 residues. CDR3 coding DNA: TGCGCCAGCAGCCAAGAGCTTGGCTCTGGGGCCAACGTCCTGACTTTC. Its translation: CASSQELGSGANVLTF.

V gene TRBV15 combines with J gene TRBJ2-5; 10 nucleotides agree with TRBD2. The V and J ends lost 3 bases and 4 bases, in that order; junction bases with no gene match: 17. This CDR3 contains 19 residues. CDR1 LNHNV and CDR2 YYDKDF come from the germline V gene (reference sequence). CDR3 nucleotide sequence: TGTGCCACCAGCAGTCCCCGGAGGGCTAGCGGGAGTTTAGGAGAGACCCAGTACTTC. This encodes CATSSPRRASGSLGETQYF. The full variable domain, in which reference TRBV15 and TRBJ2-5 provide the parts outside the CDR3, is DAMVIQNPRYQVTQFGKPVTLSCSQTLNHNVMYWYQQKSSQAPKLLFHYYDKDFNNEADTPDNFQSRRPNTSFCFLDIRSPGLGDTAMYLCATSSPRRASGSLGETQYFGPGTRLLVL.

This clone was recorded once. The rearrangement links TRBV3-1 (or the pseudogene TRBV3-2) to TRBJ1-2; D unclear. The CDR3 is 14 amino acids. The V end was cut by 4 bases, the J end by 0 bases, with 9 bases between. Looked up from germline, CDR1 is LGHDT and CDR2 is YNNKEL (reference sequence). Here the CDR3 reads CASSRVEANYGYTF. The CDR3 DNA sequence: TGTGCCAGCAGCCGCGTGGAAGCTAACTATGGCTACACCTTC.

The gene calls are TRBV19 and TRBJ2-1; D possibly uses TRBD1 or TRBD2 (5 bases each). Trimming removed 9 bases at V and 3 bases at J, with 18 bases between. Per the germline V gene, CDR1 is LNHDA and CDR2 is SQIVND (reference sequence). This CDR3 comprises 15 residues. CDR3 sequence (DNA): TGTGCCAGCAACCCTAGGGGACGGGGCTACAATGAGCAGTTCTTC. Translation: CASNPRGRGYNEQFF.

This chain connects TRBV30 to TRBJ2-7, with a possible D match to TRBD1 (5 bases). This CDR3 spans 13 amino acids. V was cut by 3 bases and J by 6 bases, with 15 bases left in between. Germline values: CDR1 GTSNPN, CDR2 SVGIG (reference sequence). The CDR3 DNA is TGTGCCTGGAGGCCCGGCTGGGGCAGCGAGCAGTACTTC. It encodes CAWRPGWGSEQYF.

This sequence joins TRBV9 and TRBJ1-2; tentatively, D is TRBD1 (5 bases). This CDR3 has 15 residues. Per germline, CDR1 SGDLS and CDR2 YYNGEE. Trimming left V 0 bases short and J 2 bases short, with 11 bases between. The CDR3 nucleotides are TGTGCCAGCAGCGTAGATATGGGGCCCAACTATGGCTACACCTTC. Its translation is CASSVDMGPNYGYTF.

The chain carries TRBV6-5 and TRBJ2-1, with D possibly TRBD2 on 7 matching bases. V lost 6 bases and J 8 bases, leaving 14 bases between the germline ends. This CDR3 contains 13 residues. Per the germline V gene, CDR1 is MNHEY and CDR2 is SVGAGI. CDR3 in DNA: TGTGCCAGCAGCCGAAGAGGGGGGGATGAGCAGTTCTTC. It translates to CASSRRGGDEQFF.

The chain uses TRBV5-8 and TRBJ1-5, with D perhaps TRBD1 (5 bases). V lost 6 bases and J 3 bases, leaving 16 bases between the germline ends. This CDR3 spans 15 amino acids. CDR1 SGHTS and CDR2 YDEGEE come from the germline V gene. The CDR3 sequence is CASTRRGGYNQPQHF. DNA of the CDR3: TGTGCCAGCACCCGCCGGGGGGGATACAATCAGCCCCAGCATTTT.

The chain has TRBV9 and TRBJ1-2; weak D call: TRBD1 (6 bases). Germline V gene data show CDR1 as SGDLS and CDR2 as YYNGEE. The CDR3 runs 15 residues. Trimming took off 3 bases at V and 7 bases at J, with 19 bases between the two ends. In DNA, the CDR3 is TGTGCCAGCAGCGCGGGGAACGACAGGTACGGTGGCTACACCTTC. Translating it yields CASSAGNDRYGGYTF.

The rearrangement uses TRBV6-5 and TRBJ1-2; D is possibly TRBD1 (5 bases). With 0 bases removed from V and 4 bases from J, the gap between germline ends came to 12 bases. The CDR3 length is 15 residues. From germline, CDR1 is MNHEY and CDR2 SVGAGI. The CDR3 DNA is TGTGCCAGCAGTTACTCCAGGGTAGCCCCCTATGGCTACACCTTC. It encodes CASSYSRVAPYGYTF.

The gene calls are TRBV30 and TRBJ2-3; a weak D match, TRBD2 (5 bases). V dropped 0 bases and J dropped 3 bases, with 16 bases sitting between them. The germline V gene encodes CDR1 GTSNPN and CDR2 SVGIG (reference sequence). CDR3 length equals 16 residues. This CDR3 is CAWSVLPRGGTDTQYF. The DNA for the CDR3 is TGTGCCTGGAGTGTACTACCCCGCGGCGGGACAGATACGCAGTATTTT.

The CDR3 sequence: CASSLETGKGYGYTF. CDR3 DNA sequence: TGCGCCAGCAGCTTGGAGACAGGGAAAGGCTATGGCTACACCTTC. The chain uses TRBV5-1 and TRBJ1-2; 7 bases match TRBD1. Germline V CDR1 and CDR2: SGHRS, YFSETQ. Trimming took 0 bases from V and 4 from J; bases not matched to a gene: 6. The CDR3 consists of 15 residues.

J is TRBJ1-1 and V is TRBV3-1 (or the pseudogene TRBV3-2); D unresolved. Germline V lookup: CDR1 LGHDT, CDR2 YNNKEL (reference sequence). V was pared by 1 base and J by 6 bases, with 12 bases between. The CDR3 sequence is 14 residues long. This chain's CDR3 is CASSQGVNGPEAFF. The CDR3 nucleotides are TGTGCCAGCAGCCAAGGAGTGAACGGCCCTGAAGCTTTCTTT.

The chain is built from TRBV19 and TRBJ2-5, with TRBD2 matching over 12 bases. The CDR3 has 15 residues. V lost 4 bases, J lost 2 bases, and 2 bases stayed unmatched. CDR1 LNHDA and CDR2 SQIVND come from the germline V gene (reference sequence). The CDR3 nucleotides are TGTGCCAGTAGTAGGACTAGCGGGAAGCAAGAGACCCAGTACTTC. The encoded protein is CASSRTSGKQETQYF.

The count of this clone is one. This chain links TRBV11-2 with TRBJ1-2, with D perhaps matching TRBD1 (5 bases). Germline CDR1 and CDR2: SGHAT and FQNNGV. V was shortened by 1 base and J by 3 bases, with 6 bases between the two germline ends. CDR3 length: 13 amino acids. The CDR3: CASSLGGYYGYTF. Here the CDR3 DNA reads TGTGCCAGCAGCTTAGGGGGCTACTATGGCTACACCTTC.

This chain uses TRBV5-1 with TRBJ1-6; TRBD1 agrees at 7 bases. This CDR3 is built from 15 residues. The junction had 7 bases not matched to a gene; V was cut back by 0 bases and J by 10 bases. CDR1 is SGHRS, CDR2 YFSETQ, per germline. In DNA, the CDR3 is TGCGCCAGCAGCTTGGCCGTGACAGGGAGCTCACCCCTCCACTTT. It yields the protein CASSLAVTGSSPLHF.

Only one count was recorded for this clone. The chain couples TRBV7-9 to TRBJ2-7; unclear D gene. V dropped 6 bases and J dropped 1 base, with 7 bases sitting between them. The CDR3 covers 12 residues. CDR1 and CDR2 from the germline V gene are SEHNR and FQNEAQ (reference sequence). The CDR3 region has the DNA TGTGCCAGCAGTGGGCCTTCCTACGAGCAGTACTTC. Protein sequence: CASSGPSYEQYF.

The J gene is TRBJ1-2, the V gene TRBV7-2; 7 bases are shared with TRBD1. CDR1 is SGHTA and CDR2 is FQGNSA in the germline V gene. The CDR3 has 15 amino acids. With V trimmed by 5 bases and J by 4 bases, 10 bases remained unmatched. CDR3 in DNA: TGTGCCAGCAGCACCCAAAGGGGGACAGCCTATGGCTACACCTTC. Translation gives CASSTQRGTAYGYTF.

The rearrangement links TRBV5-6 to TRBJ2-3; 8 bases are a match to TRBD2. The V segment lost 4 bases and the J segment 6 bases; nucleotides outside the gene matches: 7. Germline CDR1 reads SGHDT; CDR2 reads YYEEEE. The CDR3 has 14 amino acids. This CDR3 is CASSIGGADDTQYF. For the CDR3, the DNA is TGTGCCAGCAGCATCGGGGGGGCCGACGATACGCAGTATTTT. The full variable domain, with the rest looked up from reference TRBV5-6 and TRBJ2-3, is DAGVTQSPTHLIKTRGQQVTLRCSPKSGHDTVSWYQQALGQGPQFIFQYYEEEERQRGNFPDRFSGHQFPNYSSELNVNALLLGDSALYLCASSIGGADDTQYFGPGTRLTVL.

The CDR3 here is CATQRQGNQPQHF. As DNA, the CDR3 is TGTGCCACCCAACGACAGGGAAATCAGCCCCAGCATTTT. This chain joins TRBV28 and TRBJ1-5; 7 nucleotides match TRBD1. The V gene's germline CDR1 is MDHEN and CDR2 SYDVKM. J was trimmed by 4 bases and V by 10 bases; bases with no gene match: 7. CDR3 size: 13 residues.

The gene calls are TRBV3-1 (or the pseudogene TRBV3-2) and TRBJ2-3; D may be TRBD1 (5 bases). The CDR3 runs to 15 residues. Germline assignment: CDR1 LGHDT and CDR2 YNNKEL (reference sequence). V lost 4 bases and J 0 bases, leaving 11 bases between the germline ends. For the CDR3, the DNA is TGTGCCAGCAGCCGGTCAGGGCCAAGCACAGATACGCAGTATTTT. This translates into CASSRSGPSTDTQYF.

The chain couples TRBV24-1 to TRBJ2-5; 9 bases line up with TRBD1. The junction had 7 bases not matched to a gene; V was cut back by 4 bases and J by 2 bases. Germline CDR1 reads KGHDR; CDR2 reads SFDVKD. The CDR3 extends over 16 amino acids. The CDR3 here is CATSDPGTGRQETQYF. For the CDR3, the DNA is TGTGCCACCAGTGACCCCGGGACAGGGAGACAAGAGACCCAGTACTTC.